These 22 T cell receptor beta chains came from one sample sequenced in a study of vaccination and CD4 T cells after COVID-19. Their recognized antigens are unknown. Sequenced with the Oncomine TCR Beta short-read assay was DNA taken from cultured CD4+ T cells. TCRdb re-called the PCR reads through MiXCR, storing one row per CDR3 protein. The table has 9,500 to 15,000 distinct CDR3 sequences, around 50% seen once. The treatment is: approximately nine-day PBMC culture with coronavirus spike peptide pools or control peptides (ViraFEST assay). The sequencing sample was made of CD4+ T cells from blood, cultured in vitro. Receptors were obtained from a human donor who had recovered from COVID-19.

This clonotype was picked up a small number of times. V usage is TRBV12-1 and J usage is TRBJ2-2. TRBV12-1 is given as a pseudogene. The CDR3 spans 14 residues. CDR3 in DNA: TGTGCCAGCAGCTTTCTCCAGCGCACCGGGGAGCTGTTTTTT. Its translation: CASSFLQRTGELFF.

CDR3 DNA sequence: TGTGCCAGCAGTTTAGGTCAGGGGACAGATACGCAGTATTTT. It encodes CASSLGQGTDTQYF. The V call is TRBV12-3 or TRBV12-4, the J call TRBJ2-3; D might be TRBD1 (6 bases). Trimming pared 1 base from V and 3 bases from J, leaving 8 bases between. The CDR3 runs to 14 residues.

This sequence joins TRBV30 and TRBJ2-2, with D uncertain. The germline V gene has CDR1 GTSNPN and CDR2 SVGIG (reference sequence). The CDR3 runs to 14 residues. V lost 8 bases, J lost 0 bases, and 13 bases lay in between. This CDR3 reads CALSGGTNTGELFF. The CDR3 coding sequence is TGTGCCCTAAGTGGCGGAACGAACACCGGGGAGCTGTTTTTT.

This chain joins TRBV15 and TRBJ2-7; tentatively, D is TRBD1 (6 bases). The CDR3 length is 15 residues. Germline CDR1 is LNHNV and CDR2 is YYDKDF (reference sequence). The germline V and J ends were trimmed by 1 base and 2 bases, with 12 bases remaining between them. CDR3 protein: CATSRAGTSPYEQYF. CDR3 bases: TGTGCCACCAGCAGAGCTGGGACATCACCCTACGAGCAGTACTTC. The whole variable domain, filled in from reference TRBV15 and TRBJ2-7, reads DAMVIQNPRYQVTQFGKPVTLSCSQTLNHNVMYWYQQKSSQAPKLLFHYYDKDFNNEADTPDNFQSRRPNTSFCFLDIRSPGLGDTAMYLCATSRAGTSPYEQYFGPGTRLTVT.

The chain has TRBV19 and TRBJ1-2; a possible D gene is TRBD1 (6 bases). The V end lost 7 bases, the J end lost 4 bases, and 28 bases lay between the germline ends. The CDR3 contains 18 residues. CDR1 is LNHDA and CDR2 is SQIVND in the germline V gene (reference sequence). CDR3 DNA sequence: TGTGCCAGTAACAATAGGGGGGCTCGCTCATCCGAGGGCTATGGCTACACCTTC. Translation gives CASNNRGARSSEGYGYTF.

V gene TRBV6-5 combines with J gene TRBJ2-5; D is unresolved. The CDR3 totals 12 residues. Germline-derived CDR1 and CDR2 are MNHEY and SVGAGI. Trimming stripped 0 bases from V and 5 bases from J, with 4 bases between. DNA for the CDR3: TGTGCCAGCAGTTACTCTTGGGAGACCCAGTACTTC. Translated, it gives CASSYSWETQYF.

This clonotype was found a few times. V gene TRBV30 combines with J gene TRBJ2-5, with 10 bases identical to TRBD2. The CDR3 spans 13 residues. Per the germline V gene, CDR1 is GTSNPN and CDR2 is SVGIG (reference sequence). The V gene end was trimmed by 5 bases and the J gene end by 4 bases; junction bases not matched to a gene: 4. The CDR3 is CAWASGRRETQYF. The CDR3 DNA reads TGTGCCTGGGCTAGCGGGAGAAGAGAGACCCAGTACTTC.

The gene calls are TRBV7-2 and TRBJ2-5, with 9 nucleotides matching TRBD2. The CDR3 totals 14 residues. Losses at the gene ends were 3 bases for V and 4 bases for J; bases not matched to a gene: 3. Germline-derived CDR1 and CDR2 are SGHTA and FQGNSA. CDR3 in amino acids: CASSFGSGRETQYF. The CDR3 nucleotides are TGTGCCAGCAGCTTTGGTAGCGGGAGAGAGACCCAGTACTTC.

This clonotype was counted only a few times. The chain has TRBV12-3 or TRBV12-4 and TRBJ1-5, with D unresolved. V was shortened by 8 bases and J by 0 bases, with 8 bases between the two germline ends. CDR3 length: 13 residues. The CDR3 DNA follows: TGTGCCAGCGGGATTTATAGCAATCAGCCCCAGCATTTT. Translated, it gives CASGIYSNQPQHF.

The genes are TRBV6-2 or TRBV6-3 and TRBJ2-7; TRBD1 agrees at 8 bases. The germline CDR1 and CDR2 sequences are MNHEY and SVGEGT. There are 17 residues in the CDR3. Trimming at V came to 6 bases and at J to 0 bases, leaving 13 bases not matched to a gene. The CDR3 bases are TGTGCCAGCAGGGCAATCTTTCCAGGGGGCTACTCCTACGAGCAGTACTTC. Protein: CASRAIFPGGYSYEQYF.

The gene calls are TRBV2 and TRBJ1-5; D perhaps matches TRBD1 (5 bases). The V end lost 11 bases, the J end lost 6 bases, and 20 bases lay between the germline ends. The CDR3 runs to 14 residues. Germline-derived CDR1 and CDR2 are SNHLY and FYNNEI. The CDR3 DNA follows: TGTGCCGGCTCCCCCTCCGGGGGGGGTCAGCCCCAGCATTTT. Residues: CAGSPSGGGQPQHF.

The chain recombines TRBV28 with TRBJ1-6; D might be TRBD1 (5 bases). The length of the CDR3 is 13 residues. Per germline, CDR1 MDHEN and CDR2 SYDVKM. V shed 6 bases and J shed 10 bases, with 13 bases lying between them. The CDR3 bases are TGTGCCAGCAGCTTCCCAGGGCGGTCACCCCTCCACTTT. This encodes CASSFPGRSPLHF.

The rearrangement uses TRBV7-3 and TRBJ1-1, with 12 bases matching TRBD1. Germline V gives CDR1 SGHTA, CDR2 FQGTGA. CDR3 length: 14 residues. J was trimmed by 10 bases and V by 5 bases; bases with no gene match: 8. The CDR3 spells CASSPPGQGARAFF. The CDR3 region has the DNA TGTGCCAGCAGCCCTCCGGGACAGGGGGCCAGAGCTTTCTTT.

The chain employs TRBV7-9 and TRBJ2-3; D perhaps matches TRBD1 (6 bases). CDR1 SEHNR and CDR2 FQNEAQ come from the germline V gene (reference sequence). The CDR3 spans 15 residues. V lost 2 bases, J lost 2 bases, and 11 bases lay in between. For the CDR3, the DNA is TGTGCCAGCAGCTTAACAGGGACCTACACAGATACGCAGTATTTT. This gives the protein CASSLTGTYTDTQYF.

The chain recombines TRBV20-1 with TRBJ2-1; TRBD2 agrees at 12 bases. This CDR3 is 17 amino acids long. Germline V gives CDR1 DFQATT, CDR2 SNEGSKA (reference sequence). V shed 0 bases, J shed 8 bases, and the junction held 11 bases outside the gene matches. The CDR3 region has the DNA TGCAGTGCTAGAGATCGTCCGGCTAGCGGGAGGGCTTATGAGCAGTTCTTC. It codes for CSARDRPASGRAYEQFF.

There are a few counts of this clonotype. The chain employs TRBV6-1 and TRBJ1-2, with 12 positions matching TRBD1. Trimming cost V 8 bases and J 4 bases; bases outside gene matches: 11. This CDR3 is 16 amino acids long. Looked up from germline, CDR1 is MNHNS and CDR2 is SASEGT. The CDR3, as DNA: TGTGCCAGCTACGGGACAGGGGGCGCCGGGGCCTATGGCTACACCTTC. The encoded protein is CASYGTGGAGAYGYTF.

This clonotype was counted between two and nine times. V is TRBV27 and J is TRBJ2-3, with a possible D match to TRBD2 (6 bases). This CDR3 is built from 14 residues. Trimming took 5 bases from V and 1 from J, leaving 10 bases between them. In germline, CDR1 is MNHEY, CDR2 SMNVEV (reference sequence). CDR3: CASSRRLGTDTQYF. The CDR3 region has the DNA TGTGCCAGCAGTCGGCGACTAGGCACAGATACGCAGTATTTT.

The V and J genes are TRBV11-2 and TRBJ2-7, with 8 bases that match TRBD1. The CDR3 is made up of 15 amino acids. V lost 5 bases to trimming and J lost 4 bases; unmatched junction nucleotides: 10. In germline, CDR1 is SGHAT, CDR2 FQNNGV. The chain's CDR3 is CASSIGQGGIYEQYF. CDR3 DNA sequence: TGTGCCAGCAGCATCGGACAGGGTGGGATTTACGAGCAGTACTTC.

The genes are TRBV7-8 and TRBJ2-2; D not certain. CDR1 and CDR2 from the germline V gene are SGHVS and FQNEAQ. This CDR3 region has 12 residues. V was cut by 7 bases and J by 7 bases, with 10 bases left in between. The CDR3 DNA reads as TGTGCCAGCACCACCCGGGTCGGGGAGCTGTTTTTT. Translating it yields CASTTRVGELFF.

The rearrangement links TRBV3-1 to TRBJ2-7, with TRBD2 identical over 12 bases. Per the germline V gene, CDR1 is LGHDT and CDR2 is YNNKEL (reference sequence). Trimming removed 0 bases from V and 1 base from J; junction bases left unmatched: 10. The CDR3 consists of 19 residues. The CDR3 DNA follows: TGTGCCAGCAGCCAAGAGGCTAGCGGGAGGGTCGGACGATCCTACGAGCAGTACTTC. It translates to CASSQEASGRVGRSYEQYF.

The chain couples TRBV7-2 to TRBJ1-3; D gene uncertain. In germline, CDR1 is SGHTA, CDR2 FQGNSA. V gave up 3 bases and J gave up 4 bases, with 7 bases separating them. The length of the CDR3 is 13 residues. The CDR3 DNA is TGTGCCAGCAGCTTGACCCGCGGAAACACCATATATTTT. Translation: CASSLTRGNTIYF.

The genes are TRBV27 and TRBJ2-3; 9 bases agree with TRBD2. The V gene's germline CDR1 is MNHEY and CDR2 SMNVEV (reference sequence). This CDR3 spans 16 amino acids. The V gene end was trimmed by 8 bases and the J gene end by 4 bases; junction bases not matched to a gene: 13. CDR3 nucleotides: TGTGCCAGCTTAAATGGGGCGGGAGGGGGGCCAGATACGCAGTATTTT. Amino acids: CASLNGAGGGPDTQYF.